This T cell receptor (beta chain) was profiled in a study of T-cell reconstitution after alpha-beta-depleted transplantation in children (dated by TCRdb to about 2016). In terms of the full investigation: Using TCR repertoire profiling, the study quantitatively followed how T-cell immune reconstitution unfolded in children after TCRalphabeta/CD19-depleted allogeneic hematopoietic cell transplantation.

Turning to this clonotype: The antigen it recognizes is unknown. Base qualities are not provided; no much larger clone lies one nucleotide away.

Libraries were constructed by PCR. Reads for this sample came from an Illumina HiSeq 2500. To normalize quantification of the TCRbeta repertoire, the TCR libraries were built with molecular barcoding that relied on unique molecular identifiers. The public reads were reprocessed in TCRdb via fastp at Q25 and MiXCR, keeping in-frame beta chains. Entries are consolidated by CDR3 protein sequence, retaining the most common genes and DNA. Within this sample are around 400,000 distinct CDR3 sequences, with roughly 10% of them counted one time only. Of the sample, roughly 5.5% falls within the top ten clones. The CDR1 and CDR2 encoded by the germline V gene are SGHDN and FVKESK. V gives up 1 base and J gives up 2 bases, and the segment between their germline ends measures 6 bases. From cysteine to phenylalanine, the CDR3 is 13 amino acids long. The entry retains the CDR3 DNA only, 39 bases that are in frame from base 1.

The sequence was obtained from a human donor who donated a stem cell graft to a child with acute myeloid leukemia. The input for sequencing was PBMCs from the stem cell graft donor, taken from the stem cell graft. Recombination joined TRBV14 with TRBJ2-7; there is no confident call for the D gene. CDR3 sequence: CASSQVNTYEQYF. The bases are TGTGCCAGCAGCCAAGTTAACACCTACGAGCAGTACTTC.